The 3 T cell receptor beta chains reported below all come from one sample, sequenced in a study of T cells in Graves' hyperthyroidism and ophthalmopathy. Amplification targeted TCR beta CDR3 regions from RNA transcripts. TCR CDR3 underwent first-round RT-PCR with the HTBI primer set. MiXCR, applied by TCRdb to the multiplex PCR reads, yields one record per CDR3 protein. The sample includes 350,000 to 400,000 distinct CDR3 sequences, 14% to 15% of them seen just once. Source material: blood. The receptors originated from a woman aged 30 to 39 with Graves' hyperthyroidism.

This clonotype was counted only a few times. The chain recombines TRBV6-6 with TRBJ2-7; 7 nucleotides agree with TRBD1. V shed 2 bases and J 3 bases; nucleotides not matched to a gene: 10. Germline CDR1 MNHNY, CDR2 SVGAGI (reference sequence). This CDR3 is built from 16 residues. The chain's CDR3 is CASSYGQSGGVYEQYF. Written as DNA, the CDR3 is TGTGCCAGCAGTTACGGACAGTCAGGGGGTGTCTACGAGCAGTACTTC.

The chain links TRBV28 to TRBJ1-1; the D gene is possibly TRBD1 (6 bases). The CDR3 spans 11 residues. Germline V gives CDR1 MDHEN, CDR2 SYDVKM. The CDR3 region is CVTQGFTEAFF. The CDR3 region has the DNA TGTGTTACCCAGGGGTTCACTGAAGCTTTCTTT. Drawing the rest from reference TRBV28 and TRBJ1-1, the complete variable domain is DVKVTQSSRYLVKRTGEKVFLECVQDMDHENMFWYRQDPGLGLRLIYFSYDVKMKEKGDIPEGYSVSREKKERFSLILESASTNQTSMYLCVTQGFTEAFFGQGTRLTVV.

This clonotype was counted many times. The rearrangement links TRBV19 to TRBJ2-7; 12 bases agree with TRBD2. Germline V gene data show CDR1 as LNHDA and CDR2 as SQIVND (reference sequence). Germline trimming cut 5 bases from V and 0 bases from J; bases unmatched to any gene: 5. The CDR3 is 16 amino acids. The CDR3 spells CASSSSTSGSSYEQYF. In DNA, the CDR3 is TGTGCCAGTAGTTCGTCGACTAGCGGGAGCTCCTACGAGCAGTACTTC.